These 17 T cell receptor beta chains share one sample of origin, sequenced in a study of blood T cell repertoires in COVID-19. Produced via immunoSEQ multiplex PCR; TCRdb's table is partial and in-frame only. Here the sample spans about 130,000 clones, around 83% being singletons. The sample taken for sequencing was peripheral blood. Receptors were obtained from a man aged 35 to 55 with active or convalescent COVID-19.

A few counts support this clone. DNA for the CDR3: TGCAGCGTTGAGGTGGCGCGGGGGAGGAACAATGAGCAGTTCTTC. This translates into CSVEVARGRNNEQFF. The chain carries TRBV29-1 and TRBJ2-1; 7 bases are shared with TRBD2. The CDR3 sequence is 15 residues long. V trimming: 3 bases; J trimming: 5 bases; junction bases outside the gene matches: 10. From germline, CDR1 is SQVTM and CDR2 ANQGSEA.

The chain carries TRBV6-5 and TRBJ1-6; TRBD1 matches at 7 bases. Trimming removed 11 bases from V and 7 bases from J; junction bases left unmatched: 5. The germline V gene has CDR1 MNHEY and CDR2 SVGAGI. The CDR3 totals 12 residues. The CDR3 spells CACGTANSPLHF. In nucleotides, the CDR3 is TGTGCCTGCGGGACAGCAAATTCACCCCTCCACTTT.

The CDR3, as DNA: TGTGCCAGCTCACGAACCGAGTCTCAAGGGGGACCGACCAACATTCAGTACTTC. This translates into CASSRTESQGGPTNIQYF. V gene TRBV18 combines with J gene TRBJ2-4, with a possible D match to TRBD1 (6 bases). The CDR3 consists of 18 residues. The germline V gene encodes CDR1 KGHSH and CDR2 LQKENI. V shed 4 bases and J shed 7 bases, with 26 bases lying between them.

V and J are TRBV11-2 and TRBJ1-2; 9 bases line up with TRBD1. V was clipped by 6 bases and J by 3 bases; unmatched bases: 14. The CDR3 spans 17 residues. Germline CDR1 SGHAT, CDR2 FQNNGV. In nucleotides, the CDR3 is TGTGCCAGCAGACAAAAGGGGACAGGGTTTATGGACTATGGCTACACCTTC. Encoded protein: CASRQKGTGFMDYGYTF.

This clone has only one observation. This rearrangement joins TRBV5-1 to TRBJ2-5, with TRBD2 matching 13 bases. Trimming at V came to 5 bases and at J to 2 bases, leaving 18 bases not matched to a gene. From germline, CDR1 is SGHRS and CDR2 YFSETQ. This CDR3 spans 20 amino acids. This CDR3 reads CASRSRAGLAGEGAQETQYF. The CDR3 coding sequence is TGCGCCAGCAGATCCAGGGCAGGACTAGCGGGGGAAGGGGCGCAAGAGACCCAGTACTTC.

The chain couples TRBV4-2 to TRBJ2-2; D gene ambiguous. The ends were cut back, 2 bases at V and 0 bases at J, with 7 bases in the middle. CDR1 and CDR2 from the germline V gene are LGHNA and YNFKEQ. This CDR3 is 15 amino acids long. Here the CDR3 reads CASSQPDTNTGELFF. The CDR3 DNA reads TGTGCCAGCAGCCAACCTGACACGAACACCGGGGAGCTGTTTTTT.

This clone was recorded a few times. The chain couples TRBV3-1 (or the pseudogene TRBV3-2) to TRBJ2-2; 10 bases fit TRBD2. V was clipped by 5 bases and J by 5 bases; unmatched bases: 8. The CDR3 has 16 residues. Germline V gene data show CDR1 as LGHDT and CDR2 as YNNKEL (reference sequence). The CDR3 DNA is TGTGCCAGCAGCGCTCGTGGGACTAGCGTTACCGGGGAGCTGTTTTTT. It translates to CASSARGTSVTGELFF.

This clone was counted a few times. The chain uses TRBV11-3 and TRBJ2-3; TRBD2 aligns across 15 bases. This CDR3 contains 16 residues. V dropped 5 bases and J dropped 4; count of bases not matched to a gene: 4. Germline V gene sequence: CDR1 SGHNT, CDR2 YENEEA. The CDR3: CASSPGTSGGSDTQYF. The CDR3 DNA reads as TGTGCCAGCAGCCCAGGGACTAGCGGGGGGTCAGATACGCAGTATTTT.

The V call is TRBV4-3, the J call TRBJ1-3, with D unclear. The CDR3 loop spans 14 amino acids. V was clipped by 1 base and J by 7 bases, with 11 bases between them. Germline CDR1 is LGHNA and CDR2 is YSLEER. The CDR3 coding sequence is TGCGCCAGCAGCCAAGGGAGGGAATGGAACACCATATATTTT. Its protein is CASSQGREWNTIYF.

This clone was counted between two and nine times. This chain joins TRBV7-2 and TRBJ2-1, with TRBD1 as a possible D gene (6 bases). V lost 6 bases to trimming and J lost 15 bases, with 15 bases between them. Germline CDR1 reads SGHTA; CDR2 reads FQGNSA. This CDR3 is built from 11 residues. CDR3 loop: CASSEGVRPFF. The CDR3 region has the DNA TGTGCCAGCAGTGAGGGGGTTCGCCCGTTCTTC.

The chain has TRBV9 and TRBJ1-4; a weak D match, TRBD1 (5 bases). The CDR3 consists of 16 residues. Trimming took 0 bases from V and 5 from J, leaving 14 bases between them. Per germline, CDR1 SGDLS and CDR2 YYNGEE. CDR3 nucleotide sequence: TGTGCCAGCAGCGTAGGGGGAGGGGCGGCGAATGAAAAACTGTTTTTT. Its translation: CASSVGGGAANEKLFF. The variable domain in full, completed from reference TRBV9 and TRBJ1-4, reads DSGVTQTPKHLITATGQRVTLRCSPRSGDLSVYWYQQSLDQGLQFLIQYYNGEERAKGNILERFSAQQFPDLHSELNLSSLELGDSALYFCASSVGGGAANEKLFFGSGTQLSVL.

This chain joins TRBV28 and TRBJ2-3; 10 bases agree with TRBD2. With 5 bases clipped from V and 1 base from J, the junction kept 3 bases outside the gene matches. The CDR3 is 15 residues long. CDR1 is MDHEN, CDR2 SYDVKM, per germline. Here the CDR3 reads CASSLTSGRTDTQYF. CDR3 DNA sequence: TGTGCCAGCAGTCTGACTAGCGGGCGCACAGATACGCAGTATTTT. Full variable domain (remainder filled in from reference TRBV28 and TRBJ2-3): DVKVTQSSRYLVKRTGEKVFLECVQDMDHENMFWYRQDPGLGLRLIYFSYDVKMKEKGDIPEGYSVSREKKERFSLILESASTNQTSMYLCASSLTSGRTDTQYFGPGTRLTVL.

The V and J genes are TRBV3-1 (or the pseudogene TRBV3-2) and TRBJ1-1; 9 nucleotides align to TRBD1. CDR3 length: 17 amino acids. Trimming cost V 3 bases and J 2 bases; bases outside gene matches: 10. Germline CDR1 LGHDT, CDR2 YNNKEL (reference sequence). The DNA for the CDR3 is TGTGCCAGCAGCCATGGTACAGGGGGCAGATTTAACACTGAAGCTTTCTTT. Protein product: CASSHGTGGRFNTEAFF.

CDR3 DNA sequence: TGCAGCGTTAGGACAGGGTCCTACAATGAGCAGTTCTTC. Translation gives CSVRTGSYNEQFF. The chain recombines TRBV29-1 with TRBJ2-1, with 8 bases matching TRBD1. The CDR3 contains 13 residues. The V and J ends lost 5 bases and 1 base, in that order; junction bases with no gene match: 1. Germline V gene data show CDR1 as SQVTM and CDR2 as ANQGSEA.

The V gene is TRBV30, the J gene TRBJ1-4; TRBD1 might be the D (5 bases). Germline assignment: CDR1 GTSNPN and CDR2 SVGIG (reference sequence). The CDR3 sequence is 14 residues long. The ends were cut back, 0 bases at V and 8 bases at J, with 13 bases in the middle. The CDR3 nucleotides read TGTGCCTGGAGTGTAGAACCCCGGGGGGAAAAACTGTTTTTT. It is translated as CAWSVEPRGEKLFF. Filled out from reference TRBV30 and TRBJ1-4, the complete variable domain reads SQTIHQWPATLVQPVGSPLSLECTVEGTSNPNLYWYRQAAGRGLQLLFYSVGIGQISSEVPQNLSASRPQDRQFILSSKKLLLSDSGFYLCAWSVEPRGEKLFFGSGTQLSVL.

The CDR3 DNA reads as TGTGCCAGCAGAACTGGGACAGCGGACTACGAGCAGTACTTC. Encoded protein: CASRTGTADYEQYF. The chain has TRBV2 and TRBJ2-7, with 7 bases lining up with TRBD1. The CDR3 loop spans 14 amino acids. The germline V gene has CDR1 SNHLY and CDR2 FYNNEI. Germline trimming cut 6 bases from V and 3 bases from J; bases unmatched to any gene: 8.

The V gene is TRBV6-5, the J gene TRBJ2-7, with TRBD2 matching over 11 bases. Germline assignment: CDR1 MNHEY and CDR2 SVGAGI. The CDR3 extends over 15 amino acids. J gave up 4 bases and V 6 bases, and 8 bases lay outside the gene matches. CDR3 sequence reads: CASRAALAGGYEQYF. CDR3 sequence (DNA): TGTGCCAGCAGGGCTGCCCTAGCGGGGGGTTACGAGCAGTACTTC.